These T cell receptor beta chains were read from a single sample in a study of molecular identifiers for immune sequencing clone quantification. One entry per CDR3 protein, called by TCRdb with MiXCR from the PCR reads. The sample includes 70,000 to 95,000 distinct CDR3 sequences, under 20% seen only once; the top ten take about 0.85%. The sample comprised naive CD8+ T cells from blood, with Jurkat cell RNA spiked in. These receptors originate from a human donor in good health. Some libraries in this study had Jurkat cell RNA spiked in. Each CDR3 is given with its conserved first and last residue. D genes are given only for firm matches. Part of the rows lack a size; the others show once, few, many or a class for expanded clones.

size	V	J	D	CDR3	DNA
many	TRBV27	TRBJ2-1	.	CASSSGSKAYNEQFF	TGTGCCAGCAGTTCGGGGAGTAAAGCCTACAATGAGCAGTTCTTC
many	TRBV28	TRBJ1-5	.	CASSSQPQHF	TGTGCCAGCAGTAGTCAGCCCCAGCATTTT
many	TRBV10-2	TRBJ1-6	.	CASSDQPSRFGSPLHF	TGCGCCAGCAGTGACCAGCCCAGCCGATTCGGGTCACCCCTCCACTTT
many	TRBV7-2	TRBJ1-4	.	CASSSPPNEKLFF	TGTGCCAGCAGCTCCCCCCCCAATGAAAAACTGTTTTTT
many	TRBV5-6	TRBJ2-3	TRBD2	CASSFGNPGLAGTDTQYF	TGTGCCAGCAGCTTCGGAAACCCGGGACTAGCGGGCACAGATACGCAGTATTTT
.	TRBV24-1	TRBJ1-2	.	CATSDGYGYTF	TGCGCCACCAGTGATGGGTATGGCTACACCTTC
many	TRBV12-5	TRBJ2-5	.	CASGLVRDSDYQETQYF	TGTGCTAGTGGTTTGGTACGGGATTCGGACTACCAAGAGACCCAGTACTTC
many	TRBV29-1	TRBJ2-1	.	CSVEGSGNEQFF	TGCAGCGTTGAGGGTTCAGGCAATGAGCAGTTCTTC
many	TRBV7-9	TRBJ2-7	.	CASSLTSSYEQYF	TGTGCCAGCAGCCTAACTAGCTCCTACGAGCAGTACTTC
.	TRBV18	TRBJ2-1	TRBD1	CASWSGTGDNNEQFF	TGTGCCAGTTGGTCCGGGACAGGGGATAACAATGAGCAGTTCTTC
few	TRBV4-1	TRBJ2-1	.	CASSQERRGIYNEQFF	TGCGCCAGCAGCCAAGAGCGTCGGGGCATCTACAATGAGCAGTTCTTC
many	TRBV14	TRBJ2-2	.	CASSRGTATFTGELFF	TGTGCCAGCAGTCGCGGGACAGCAACTTTCACCGGGGAGCTGTTTTTT
many	TRBV7-9	TRBJ1-2	TRBD1	CASSSDRVNGYTF	TGTGCCAGCAGTTCCGACAGGGTAAATGGCTACACCTTC
many	TRBV19	TRBJ2-5	TRBD2	CASSPTGRAVTQYF	TGTGCCAGTAGTCCCACCGGGAGGGCCGTGACCCAGTACTTC
many	TRBV28	TRBJ2-1	.	CASRAGFYNEQFF	TGTGCCAGTCGGGCGGGCTTTTACAATGAGCAGTTCTTC
many	TRBV6-5	TRBJ1-5	.	CASSTGYNQPQHF	TGTGCCAGCAGTACAGGGTACAATCAGCCCCAGCATTTT
many	TRBV7-9	TRBJ2-3	TRBD2	CASSTRTSGVEGDTQYF	TGTGCCAGCAGCACGCGGACTAGCGGCGTGGAGGGAGATACGCAGTATTTT
.	TRBV27	TRBJ1-2	.	CASSLSGGAGGYTF	TGTGCCAGCAGTTTATCGGGGGGGGCCGGGGGCTACACCTTC
many	TRBV19	TRBJ2-4	TRBD2	CASSIGTRGAKNIQYF	TGTGCCAGTAGTATTGGGACTAGGGGAGCCAAAAACATTCAGTACTTC
.	TRBV20-1	TRBJ2-7	.	CSARKMGGYEQYF	TGCAGTGCCCGAAAGATGGGGGGCTACGAGCAGTACTTC
.	TRBV19	TRBJ1-2	TRBD1	CATLGAGGAGYTF	TGTGCCACCCTTGGGGCAGGGGGTGCTGGCTACACCTTC
many	TRBV19	TRBJ2-1	.	CASSISTTSEQFF	TGTGCCAGTAGTATCTCGACTACAAGTGAGCAGTTCTTC
many	TRBV24-1	TRBJ2-1	.	CATSAAEHGQFF	TGTGCCACCAGTGCGGCGGAACATGGGCAGTTCTTC
many	TRBV14	TRBJ2-1	TRBD2	CASSHHGLGFSNEQFF	TGTGCCAGCAGCCACCACGGACTAGGATTCTCAAATGAGCAGTTCTTC
many	TRBV19	TRBJ1-6	.	CASSPGVSSPLHF	TGTGCCAGTAGTCCCGGGGTGAGTTCACCCCTCCACTTT
many	TRBV20-1	TRBJ1-1	TRBD1	CSAGTGNTEAFF	TGCAGTGCAGGGACAGGGAACACTGAAGCTTTCTTT
many	TRBV19	TRBJ2-1	.	CASSIDDGVTGNEQFF	TGTGCCAGTAGTATAGATGACGGGGTAACGGGCAATGAGCAGTTCTTC
many	TRBV12-3/TRBV12-4	TRBJ1-6	.	CASSNTGNSPLHF	TGTGCCAGCAGTAATACGGGGAATTCACCCCTCCACTTT